The 29 T cell receptor beta chains below come from one sample, sequenced in a study of blood T cell repertoires in COVID-19. Profiling relied on immunoSEQ multiplex PCR, and the TCRdb table lists in-frame clones only, not all of them. Of about 210,000 clones in the sample, about 87% are singletons; the top ten hold approximately 1.6%. Sequencing input: peripheral blood. These receptors were taken from a man in his 70s with acute or convalescent COVID-19.

CDR3 in DNA: TGTGCCTGGAGTCTTAAACAATTTGAGCAGTTCTTC. This encodes CAWSLKQFEQFF. V usage is TRBV30 and J usage is TRBJ2-1, with D hard to call. The CDR3 is 12 amino acids. Per germline, CDR1 GTSNPN and CDR2 SVGIG (reference sequence). V dropped 2 bases and J dropped 9 bases, with 11 bases sitting between them.

The J gene is TRBJ1-6, the V gene TRBV20-1; the D gene is possibly TRBD1 (5 bases). The CDR3 length is 15 residues. V dropped 3 bases and J dropped 9 bases, with 18 bases sitting between them. Per the germline V gene, CDR1 is DFQATT and CDR2 is SNEGSKA (reference sequence). The CDR3 loop reads CSASLVGTLGSPLHF. CDR3 DNA: TGCAGTGCTAGTTTGGTCGGGACTCTAGGTTCACCCCTCCACTTT.

The rearrangement joins TRBV7-9 to TRBJ2-3, with D perhaps matching TRBD2 (5 bases). Trimming left V 4 bases short and J 5 bases short, with 16 bases between. The CDR3 consists of 15 residues. Germline CDR1 is SEHNR and CDR2 is FQNEAQ (reference sequence). The CDR3 nucleotides read TGTGCCAGCAGCTCTCCCTTGGGTGCGGGAGATACGCAGTATTTT. Its translation is CASSSPLGAGDTQYF.

V and J are TRBV7-3 and TRBJ2-1, with D uncertain. Per the germline V gene, CDR1 is SGHTA and CDR2 is FQGTGA. The CDR3 totals 16 residues. V was pared by 2 bases and J by 0 bases, with 11 bases between. This CDR3 reads CASSLVGTSSYNEQFF. CDR3 nucleotide sequence: TGTGCCAGCAGCTTAGTCGGTACGAGCTCCTACAATGAGCAGTTCTTC. Full variable domain (remainder filled in from reference TRBV7-3 and TRBJ2-1): GAGVSQTPSNKVTEKGKYVELRCDPISGHTALYWYRQSLGQGPEFLIYFQGTGAADDSGLPNDRFFAVRPEGSVSTLKIQRTERGDSAVYLCASSLVGTSSYNEQFFGPGTRLTVL.

The chain joins TRBV7-3 to TRBJ2-5; TRBD2 aligns across 15 bases. The germline V gene encodes CDR1 SGHTA and CDR2 FQGTGA. CDR3 length equals 15 residues. V was pared by 4 bases and J by 4 bases, with 1 base of the junction left unmatched. The CDR3 nucleotides read TGTGCCAGCAGCTGGGGACTAGCGGGAGGAGAGACCCAGTACTTC. As protein: CASSWGLAGGETQYF.

The chain combines TRBV10-3 with TRBJ1-4; TRBD1 aligns across 7 bases. The CDR3 is made up of 14 amino acids. V shed 2 bases, J shed 3 bases, and the junction held 0 bases outside the gene matches. Germline V CDR1 and CDR2: ENHRY, SYGVKD. As DNA, the CDR3 is TGTGCCATCAGTGAGGGGACAGCTAATGAAAAACTGTTTTTT. Encoded protein: CAISEGTANEKLFF.

The V and J genes are TRBV2 and TRBJ1-4; D is undetermined. Trimming stripped 7 bases from V and 1 base from J, with 7 bases between. The CDR3 runs to 13 residues. Germline loops: CDR1 SNHLY, CDR2 FYNNEI. The CDR3 here is CASTVITNEKLFF. In DNA form, the CDR3 reads TGTGCCAGCACGGTTATAACTAATGAAAAACTGTTTTTT.

The chain links TRBV2 to TRBJ1-6; D possibly corresponds to TRBD1 (5 bases). The germline V gene encodes CDR1 SNHLY and CDR2 FYNNEI. Trimming stripped 3 bases from V and 8 bases from J, with 11 bases between. The CDR3 consists of 14 residues. CDR3 protein: CASSDGGVDSPLHF. In nucleotides, the CDR3 is TGTGCCAGCAGTGATGGAGGGGTTGATTCACCCCTCCACTTT.

The V gene is TRBV28, the J gene TRBJ2-7; 7 positions agree with TRBD2. V lost 5 bases and J lost 4; bases outside the gene matches: 8. Germline loops: CDR1 MDHEN, CDR2 SYDVKM. The CDR3 has 14 residues. This CDR3 reads CASSPGGLNYEQYF. The CDR3 DNA reads TGTGCCAGCAGTCCGGGGGGACTAAATTACGAGCAGTACTTC.

The chain joins TRBV19 to TRBJ2-1; 10 bases match TRBD2. After removal of 5 bases from V and 5 bases from J, the junction contained 6 bases not matched to a gene. Germline assignment: CDR1 LNHDA and CDR2 SQIVND (reference sequence). The CDR3 runs to 15 residues. CDR3 loop: CASSVGLAPNNEQFF. DNA for the CDR3: TGTGCCAGTAGTGTGGGACTAGCGCCGAACAATGAGCAGTTCTTC.

This chain joins TRBV18 and TRBJ2-1, with a tentative D call TRBD1 (5 bases). The CDR3 is 15 residues long. Germline assignment: CDR1 KGHSH and CDR2 LQKENI. The V gene lost 4 bases and the J gene lost 4 bases, with 14 bases spanning the gap. The CDR3 loop reads CASSLGQLSYNEQFF. CDR3 DNA: TGTGCCAGCTCACTGGGGCAACTATCATACAATGAGCAGTTCTTC.

J is TRBJ2-7 and V is TRBV9; TRBD2 agrees at 10 bases. The CDR3 extends over 15 amino acids. The V segment lost 2 bases and the J segment 4 bases; nucleotides outside the gene matches: 6. Germline V gives CDR1 SGDLS, CDR2 YYNGEE. Here the CDR3 DNA reads TGTGCCAGCAGCGTTGCTAGCGGGAGAGGGTACGAGCAGTACTTC. This translates into CASSVASGRGYEQYF.

The chain links TRBV12-3 or TRBV12-4 to TRBJ2-7, with D perhaps TRBD1 (5 bases). V lost 3 bases to trimming and J lost 4 bases, with 10 bases between them. The CDR3 runs to 13 residues. CDR3 residues: CASSLTVPYEQYF. DNA for the CDR3: TGTGCCAGCAGTTTGACAGTACCGTACGAGCAGTACTTC.

This clone turned up a few times. The chain joins TRBV29-1 to TRBJ2-1; TRBD1 agrees at 8 bases. This CDR3 has 12 amino acids. CDR1 SQVTM and CDR2 ANQGSEA come from the germline V gene. V dropped 6 bases and J dropped 5; count of bases not matched to a gene: 3. As DNA, the CDR3 is TGCAGCGTGGACAGGGCAAACAATGAGCAGTTCTTC. Translating gives CSVDRANNEQFF.

The genes are TRBV7-7 and TRBJ1-1; D remains ambiguous. Germline values: CDR1 SSHAT, CDR2 FNYEAQ (reference sequence). The germline V and J ends were trimmed by 7 bases and 4 bases, with 10 bases remaining between them. This CDR3 contains 12 residues. CDR3 amino acids: CASTLGSTEAFF. In DNA, the CDR3 is TGTGCCAGCACCTTGGGGAGCACTGAAGCTTTCTTT.

The chain couples TRBV6-6 to TRBJ1-3; 7 bases are a match to TRBD1. This CDR3 comprises 16 residues. Germline trimming cut 4 bases from V and 1 base from J; bases unmatched to any gene: 7. Germline values: CDR1 MNHNY, CDR2 SVGAGI (reference sequence). The CDR3 loop reads CASSSSYRGSGNTIYF. CDR3 DNA sequence: TGTGCCAGCAGTTCGAGCTACAGGGGATCTGGAAACACCATATATTTT.

Notes on this clone: This sample includes further DNA sequences coding for the same CDR3. For the CDR3, the DNA is TGTGCCAGCAGTCACCGGGGTACCGGGGAGCTGTTTTTT. Protein product: CASSHRGTGELFF. This chain uses TRBV5-6 with TRBJ2-2; tentative D call: TRBD2 (5 bases). From germline, CDR1 is SGHDT and CDR2 YYEEEE. Trimming took off 5 bases at V and 5 bases at J, with 10 bases between the two ends. This CDR3 has 13 residues.

CDR3 coding DNA: TGTGCCAGCAGTACCCTTGCCGGGTCGGGCACTGAAGCTTTCTTT. It is translated as CASSTLAGSGTEAFF. The chain carries TRBV6-5 and TRBJ1-1; no clear D gene. Per the germline V gene, CDR1 is MNHEY and CDR2 is SVGAGI. The CDR3 extends over 15 amino acids. The germline V and J ends were trimmed by 5 bases and 4 bases, with 17 bases remaining between them.

V gene TRBV7-8 combines with J gene TRBJ1-5; D is possibly TRBD1 (5 bases). Germline V gives CDR1 SGHVS, CDR2 FQNEAQ. CDR3 length: 16 residues. Trimming cost V 2 bases and J 0 bases, with 11 bases left between them. The CDR3 spells CASSLSGGYSNQPQHF. The CDR3 DNA sequence: TGTGCCAGCAGCTTAAGCGGGGGATATAGCAATCAGCCCCAGCATTTT.

This chain links TRBV7-9 with TRBJ2-5, with D perhaps TRBD2 (6 bases). Germline values: CDR1 SEHNR, CDR2 FQNEAQ (reference sequence). This CDR3 comprises 16 residues. Trimming removed 5 bases from V and 3 bases from J, with 19 bases in between. The CDR3, as DNA: TGTGCCAGCAGCCGGGCAGGCTTTAGGGAGGAAGAGACCCAGTACTTC. Translated: CASSRAGFREEETQYF.

J is TRBJ2-5 and V is TRBV24-1, with TRBD1 matching over 9 bases. Germline V lookup: CDR1 KGHDR, CDR2 SFDVKD. The V and J ends lost 3 bases and 8 bases, in that order; junction bases with no gene match: 6. CDR3 length: 14 residues. Here the CDR3 DNA reads TGTGCCACCAGTGATCCCGGGACAGGGAACACCCAGTACTTC. Amino acids: CATSDPGTGNTQYF.

This clone has a single count. V is TRBV19 and J is TRBJ2-1; D is possibly TRBD2 (6 bases). The V gene lost 3 bases and the J gene lost 0 bases, with 12 bases spanning the gap. This CDR3 is 16 amino acids long. Looked up from germline, CDR1 is LNHDA and CDR2 is SQIVND (reference sequence). The DNA of the CDR3 is TGTGCCAGTAGTATCTGGGCGGGGAGCTCCTACAATGAGCAGTTCTTC. Amino acid sequence: CASSIWAGSSYNEQFF.

The rearrangement joins TRBV18 to TRBJ2-7; 7 nucleotides match TRBD2. V was clipped by 3 bases and J by 0 bases; unmatched bases: 8. CDR3 size: 16 residues. Germline V CDR1 and CDR2: KGHSH, LQKENI. The CDR3 coding sequence is TGTGCCAGCTCACCGACTGTACGGGAGGCCTCCTACGAGCAGTACTTC. Translating gives CASSPTVREASYEQYF.

The chain has TRBV29-1 and TRBJ2-3, with D maybe TRBD2 (6 bases). Germline loops: CDR1 SQVTM, CDR2 ANQGSEA. The V and J ends lost 7 bases and 8 bases respectively, with 13 bases between them. This CDR3 region has 11 residues. The CDR3: CSGGDGRTQYF. In DNA, the CDR3 is TGCAGCGGCGGGGACGGTCGTACGCAGTATTTT.

This clone was recorded only once. V and J are TRBV9 and TRBJ2-1; TRBD2 agrees at 10 bases. The CDR3 is 15 amino acids. Germline CDR1 is SGDLS and CDR2 is YYNGEE. J gave up 3 bases and V 0 bases, and 0 bases lay outside the gene matches. CDR3 sequence (DNA): TGTGCCAGCAGCGTAGGGACTAGCGGCTACAATGAGCAGTTCTTC. This codes for CASSVGTSGYNEQFF.

The V gene is TRBV27, the J gene TRBJ2-5; a possible D gene is TRBD1 (5 bases). Germline values: CDR1 MNHEY, CDR2 SMNVEV (reference sequence). The length of the CDR3 is 13 residues. The V end lost 3 bases, the J end lost 5 bases, and 10 bases lay between the germline ends. CDR3 nucleotides: TGTGCCAGCAGTTTTTCAGGGCCGGAGACCCAGTACTTC. Translated, it gives CASSFSGPETQYF.

The chain recombines TRBV19 with TRBJ2-2; D may be TRBD2 (7 bases). The ends were cut back, 1 base at V and 7 bases at J, with 13 bases in the middle. Germline assignment: CDR1 LNHDA and CDR2 SQIVND (reference sequence). This CDR3 has 15 amino acids. This CDR3 is CASSIVGGAGGELFF. The DNA of the CDR3 is TGTGCCAGTAGTATAGTAGGGGGGGCCGGCGGGGAGCTGTTTTTT.

The rearrangement uses TRBV4-1 and TRBJ1-3; possible D gene TRBD1, 6 bases. V was shortened by 3 bases and J by 0 bases, with 24 bases between the two germline ends. The CDR3 has 20 residues. Germline CDR1 is MGHRA and CDR2 is YSYEKL. CDR3: CASSQRSGHLYSLSGNTIYF. CDR3 nucleotides: TGCGCCAGCAGCCAGCGATCGGGACACCTTTATTCCCTCTCTGGAAACACCATATATTTT.

The rearrangement links TRBV19 to TRBJ1-5; 7 bases line up with TRBD1. The CDR3 consists of 17 residues. Trimming removed 5 bases from V and 6 bases from J; junction bases left unmatched: 16. Germline lookup yields CDR1 LNHDA and CDR2 SQIVND (reference sequence). The CDR3 protein is CASSPGPDRVFAQPQHF. CDR3 sequence (DNA): TGTGCCAGTAGTCCCGGCCCCGACAGGGTTTTTGCTCAGCCCCAGCATTTT.